This note documents a single T cell receptor (beta chain) sequence. What it binds is unknown. Here immunoSEQ multiplex PCR was the method, and the copy in TCRdb shows in-frame clones only, minus some. Counted here are over 85,000 clones, roughly nine tenths occurring once; the ten biggest clones make up approximately 1.9%. These data originate in a study of cytomegalovirus exposure and HLA in healthy donors. Study findings and constraints: Reported performance of the classifier showed diagnosis of cytomegalovirus status with high specificity and sensitivity.

Germline lookup yields CDR1 SGHTA and CDR2 FQGNSA. V was clipped by 7 bases and J by 6 bases; unmatched bases: 13. The CDR3 has 15 residues. The material sequenced was PBMCs. The gene calls are TRBV7-2 and TRBJ2-7; 9 bases are shared with TRBD1. This clonotype originated in a woman younger than 35 in good health and CMV-seronegative. Here the CDR3 reads CASTITGTGWSEQYF. CDR3 coding DNA: TGTGCCAGCACCATAACCGGGACAGGGTGGTCCGAGCAGTACTTC.